A single TCR beta chain is shown here with its context. Its antigen remains unknown. Preparation of TCR beta libraries was done by quantitative 5'-RACE with molecular barcodes. MiXCR was run by TCRdb on the 5' RACE reads, yielding one entry per CDR3 protein. Altogether under 150,000 distinct CDR3 sequences are present, around 9.3% being singletons, with the ten largest covering approximately 3.3%. The sample originates from a study of CD8 T cells in ankylosing spondylitis. Study findings and constraints: Characteristic, it appeared, of ankylosing spondylitis blood was a TCR beta motif of several highly homologous variants. Reportedly, matched ankylosing spondylitis synovial fluid was significantly enriched for disease-linked clones. Disease-linked clones bore a CD8+ phenotype, appearing relatively rarely in peripheral blood.

Trimming removed 3 bases at V and 9 bases at J, with 12 bases between. The CDR3 is 12 amino acids. The source material was blood, either unsorted or a sorted T cell fraction (not recorded which). The rearrangement uses TRBV12-3 or TRBV12-4 and TRBJ2-7; perhaps D is TRBD1 or TRBD2 (5 bases each). This receptor was identified in a male donor with ankylosing spondylitis or in good health (not recorded which). The CDR3 region is CASSLAPGGQYF. The CDR3 DNA follows: TGTGCCAGCAGTTTGGCCCCTGGGGGGCAGTACTTC.